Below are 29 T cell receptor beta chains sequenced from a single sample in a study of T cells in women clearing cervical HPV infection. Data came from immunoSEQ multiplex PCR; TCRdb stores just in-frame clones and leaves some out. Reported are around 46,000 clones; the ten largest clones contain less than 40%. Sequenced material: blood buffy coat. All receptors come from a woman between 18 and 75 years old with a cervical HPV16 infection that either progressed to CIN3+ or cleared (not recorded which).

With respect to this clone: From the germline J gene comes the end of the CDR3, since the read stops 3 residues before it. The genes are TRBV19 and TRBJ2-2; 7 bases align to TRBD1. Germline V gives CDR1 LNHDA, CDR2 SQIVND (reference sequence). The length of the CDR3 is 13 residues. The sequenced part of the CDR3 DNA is TGTGCCAGTAGCAGGGGGAGTCCTGAAAAG. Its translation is CASSRGSPEK. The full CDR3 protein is CASSRGSPEKLFF. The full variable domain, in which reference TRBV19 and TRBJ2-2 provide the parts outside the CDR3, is DGGITQSPKYLFRKEGQNVTLSCEQNLNHDAMYWYRQDPGQGLRLIYYSQIVNDFQKGDIAEGYSVSREKKESFPLTVTSAQKNPTAFYLCASSRGSPEKLFFGEGSRLTVL.

The CDR3 is CASSHRDSSYEQYF. CDR3 DNA, as far as it was read: TGTGCCAGCAGCCACAGGGACAGCTCCTACGAG. V is TRBV7-9 and J is TRBJ2-7; 7 bases are shared with TRBD1. Read data end 3 residues before the CDR3 end; the end is taken from the germline J gene. The CDR3 spans 14 residues. Germline V gene lookup returns CDR1 SEHNR and CDR2 FQNEAQ (reference sequence). The junction had 4 bases not matched to a gene; V was cut back by 5 bases and J by 0 bases.

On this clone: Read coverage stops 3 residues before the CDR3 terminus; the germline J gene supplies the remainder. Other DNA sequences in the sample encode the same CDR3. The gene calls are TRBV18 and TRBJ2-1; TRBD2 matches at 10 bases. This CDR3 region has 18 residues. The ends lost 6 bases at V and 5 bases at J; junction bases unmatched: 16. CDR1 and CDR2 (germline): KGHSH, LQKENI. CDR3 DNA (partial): TGTGCCAGCTCCCCCCCTCCTCCGAGGAGCGGGAGGGACAATGAG. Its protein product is CASSPPPPRSGRDNE. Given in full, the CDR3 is CASSPPPPRSGRDNEQFF.

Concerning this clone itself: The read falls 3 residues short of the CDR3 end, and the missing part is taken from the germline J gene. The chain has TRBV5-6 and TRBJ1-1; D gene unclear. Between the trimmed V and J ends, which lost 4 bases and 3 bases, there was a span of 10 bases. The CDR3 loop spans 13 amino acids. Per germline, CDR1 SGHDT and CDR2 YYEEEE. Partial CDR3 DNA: TGTGCCAGCAGCCCACTCGGGTACACTGAA. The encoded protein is CASSPLGYTE. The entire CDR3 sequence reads CASSPLGYTEAFF.

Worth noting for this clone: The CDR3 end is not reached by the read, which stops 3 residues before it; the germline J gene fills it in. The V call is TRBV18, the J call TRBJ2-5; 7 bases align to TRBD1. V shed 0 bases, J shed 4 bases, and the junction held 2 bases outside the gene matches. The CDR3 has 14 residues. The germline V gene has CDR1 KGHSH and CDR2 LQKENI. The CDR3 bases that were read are TGTGCCAGCTCACCACCGTACAGGGGAGAGACC. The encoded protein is CASSPPYRGET. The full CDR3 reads CASSPPYRGETQYF.

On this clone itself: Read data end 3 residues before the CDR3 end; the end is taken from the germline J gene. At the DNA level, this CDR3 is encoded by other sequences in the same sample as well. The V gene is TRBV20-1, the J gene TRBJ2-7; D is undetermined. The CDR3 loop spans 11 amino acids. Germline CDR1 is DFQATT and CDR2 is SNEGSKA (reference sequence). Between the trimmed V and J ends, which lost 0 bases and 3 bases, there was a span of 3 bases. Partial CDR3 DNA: TGCAGTGCTAGAGATAACTACGAG. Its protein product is CSARDNYE. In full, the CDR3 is CSARDNYEQYF.

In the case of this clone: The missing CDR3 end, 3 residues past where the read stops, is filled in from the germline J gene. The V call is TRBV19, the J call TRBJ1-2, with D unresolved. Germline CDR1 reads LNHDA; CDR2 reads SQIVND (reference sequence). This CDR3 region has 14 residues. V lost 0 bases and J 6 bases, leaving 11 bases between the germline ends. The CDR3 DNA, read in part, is TGTGCCAGTAGTATAGAGGCCGCGGTCGATGGC. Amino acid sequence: CASSIEAAVDG. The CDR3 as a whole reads CASSIEAAVDGYTF.

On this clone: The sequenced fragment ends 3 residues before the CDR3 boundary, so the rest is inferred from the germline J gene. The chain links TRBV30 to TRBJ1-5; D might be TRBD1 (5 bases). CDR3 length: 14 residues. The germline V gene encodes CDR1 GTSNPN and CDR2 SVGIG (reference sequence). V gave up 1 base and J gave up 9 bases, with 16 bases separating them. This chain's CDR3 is CAWSASGLAGPQHF. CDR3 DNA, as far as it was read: TGTGCCTGGAGTGCATCGGGACTAGCGGGGCCC.

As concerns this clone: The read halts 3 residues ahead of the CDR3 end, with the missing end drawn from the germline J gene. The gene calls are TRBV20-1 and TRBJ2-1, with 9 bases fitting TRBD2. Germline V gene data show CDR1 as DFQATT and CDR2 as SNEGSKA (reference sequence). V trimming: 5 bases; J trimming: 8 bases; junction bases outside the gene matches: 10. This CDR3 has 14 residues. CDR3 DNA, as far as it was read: TGCAGTGCTGAGAGACTAGCGGCTATGTATGAG. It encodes CSAERLAAMYE. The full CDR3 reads CSAERLAAMYEQFF.

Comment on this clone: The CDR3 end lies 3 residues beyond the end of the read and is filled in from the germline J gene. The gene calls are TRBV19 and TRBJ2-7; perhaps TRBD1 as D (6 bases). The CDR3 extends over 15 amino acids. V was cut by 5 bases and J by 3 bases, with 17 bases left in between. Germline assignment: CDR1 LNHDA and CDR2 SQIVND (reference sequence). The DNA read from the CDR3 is TGTGCCAGTAGTGAAGGAACGGGACACGGCTACGAG. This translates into CASSEGTGHGYE. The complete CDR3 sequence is CASSEGTGHGYEQYF.

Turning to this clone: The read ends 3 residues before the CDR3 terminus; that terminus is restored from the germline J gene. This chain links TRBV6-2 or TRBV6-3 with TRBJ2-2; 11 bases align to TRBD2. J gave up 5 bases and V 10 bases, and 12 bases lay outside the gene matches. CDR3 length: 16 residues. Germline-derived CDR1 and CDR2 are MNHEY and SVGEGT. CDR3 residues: CATSALAGVRTGELFF. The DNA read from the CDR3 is TGTGCCACATCGGCACTAGCGGGAGTCCGAACCGGGGAG.

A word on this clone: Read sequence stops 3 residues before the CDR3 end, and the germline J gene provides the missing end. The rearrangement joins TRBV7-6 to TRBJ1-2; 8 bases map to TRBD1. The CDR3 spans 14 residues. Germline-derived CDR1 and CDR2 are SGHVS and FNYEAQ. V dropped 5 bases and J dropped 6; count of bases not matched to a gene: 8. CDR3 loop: CASSPGQGKDGYTF. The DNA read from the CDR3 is TGTGCCAGCAGCCCTGGACAGGGCAAGGATGGC. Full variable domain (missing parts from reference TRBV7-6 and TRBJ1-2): GAGVSQSPRYKVTKRGQDVALRCDPISGHVSLYWYRQALGQGPEFLTYFNYEAQQDKSGLPNDRFSAERPEGSISTLTIQRTEQRDSAMYRCASSPGQGKDGYTFGSGTRLTVV.

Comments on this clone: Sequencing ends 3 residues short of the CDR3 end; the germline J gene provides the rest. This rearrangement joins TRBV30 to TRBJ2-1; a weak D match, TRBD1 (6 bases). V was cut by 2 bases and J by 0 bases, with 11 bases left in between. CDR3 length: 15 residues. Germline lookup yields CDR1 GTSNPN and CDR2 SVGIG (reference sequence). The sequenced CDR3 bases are TGTGCCTGGAGTACCGGGACAAACTCCTACAATGAG. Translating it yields CAWSTGTNSYNE. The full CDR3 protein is CAWSTGTNSYNEQFF.

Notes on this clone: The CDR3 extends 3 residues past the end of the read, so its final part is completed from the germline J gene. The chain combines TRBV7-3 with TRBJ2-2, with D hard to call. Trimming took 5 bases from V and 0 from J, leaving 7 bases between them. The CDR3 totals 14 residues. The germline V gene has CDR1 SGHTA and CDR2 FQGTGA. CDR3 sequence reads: CASSPNTNTGELFF. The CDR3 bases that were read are TGTGCCAGCAGCCCAAACACGAACACCGGGGAG.

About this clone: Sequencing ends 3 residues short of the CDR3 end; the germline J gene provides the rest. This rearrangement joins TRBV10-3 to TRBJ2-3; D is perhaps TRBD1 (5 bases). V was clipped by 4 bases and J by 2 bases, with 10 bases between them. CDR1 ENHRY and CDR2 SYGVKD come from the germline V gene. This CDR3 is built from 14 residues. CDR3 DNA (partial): TGTGCCATCAGTGTGGCAGGGAACACAGATACG. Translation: CAISVAGNTDT. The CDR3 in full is CAISVAGNTDTQYF.

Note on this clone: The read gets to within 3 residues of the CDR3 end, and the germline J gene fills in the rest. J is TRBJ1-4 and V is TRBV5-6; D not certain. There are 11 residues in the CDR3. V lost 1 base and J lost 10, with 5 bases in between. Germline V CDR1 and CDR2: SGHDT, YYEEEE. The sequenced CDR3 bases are TGTGCCAGCAGCTTGCAAGGAAAA. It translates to CASSLQGK. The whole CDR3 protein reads CASSLQGKLFF. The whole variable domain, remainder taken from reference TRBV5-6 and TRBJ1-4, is DAGVTQSPTHLIKTRGQQVTLRCSPKSGHDTVSWYQQALGQGPQFIFQYYEEEERQRGNFPDRFSGHQFPNYSSELNVNALLLGDSALYLCASSLQGKLFFGSGTQLSVL.

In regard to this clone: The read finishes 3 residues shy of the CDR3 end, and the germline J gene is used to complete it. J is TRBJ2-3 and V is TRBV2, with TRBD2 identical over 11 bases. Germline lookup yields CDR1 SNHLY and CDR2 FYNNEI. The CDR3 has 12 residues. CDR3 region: CASFSGRETQYF. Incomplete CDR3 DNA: TGTGCCAGCTTTAGCGGGAGGGAGACG.

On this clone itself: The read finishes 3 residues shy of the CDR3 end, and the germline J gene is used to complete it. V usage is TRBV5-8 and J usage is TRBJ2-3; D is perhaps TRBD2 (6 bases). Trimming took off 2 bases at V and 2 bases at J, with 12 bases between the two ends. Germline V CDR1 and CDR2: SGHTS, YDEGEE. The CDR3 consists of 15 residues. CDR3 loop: CASSFRGFATDTQYF. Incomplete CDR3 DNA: TGTGCCAGCAGCTTCCGGGGGTTCGCCACAGATACG.

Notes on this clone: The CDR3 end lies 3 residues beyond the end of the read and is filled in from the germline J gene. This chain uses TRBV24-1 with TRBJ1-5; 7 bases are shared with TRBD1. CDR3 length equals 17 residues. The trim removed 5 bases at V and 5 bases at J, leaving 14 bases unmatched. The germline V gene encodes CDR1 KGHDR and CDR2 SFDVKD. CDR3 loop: CATSGNAGTAGDQPQHF. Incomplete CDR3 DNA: TGTGCCACCAGTGGCAATGCCGGGACAGCTGGAGATCAGCCC.

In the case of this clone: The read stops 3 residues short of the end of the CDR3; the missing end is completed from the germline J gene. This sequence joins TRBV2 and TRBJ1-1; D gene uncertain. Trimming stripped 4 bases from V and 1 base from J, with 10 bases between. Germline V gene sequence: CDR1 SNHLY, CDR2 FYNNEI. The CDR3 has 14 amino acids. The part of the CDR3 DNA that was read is TGTGCCAGCAGTGTACACCCTCAGAACACTGAA. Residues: CASSVHPQNTE. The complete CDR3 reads CASSVHPQNTEAFF.

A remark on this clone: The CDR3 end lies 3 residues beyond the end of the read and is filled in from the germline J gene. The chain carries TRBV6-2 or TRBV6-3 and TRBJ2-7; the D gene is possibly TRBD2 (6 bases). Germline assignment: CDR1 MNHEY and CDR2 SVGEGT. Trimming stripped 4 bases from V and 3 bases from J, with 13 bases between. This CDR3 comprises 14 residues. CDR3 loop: CASSSFGRDYEQYF. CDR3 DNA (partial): TGTGCCAGCAGTTCCTTCGGGCGGGACTACGAG.

This chain's CDR3 is CASSLATGARTDTQYF. The CDR3 bases that were read are TGCGCCAGCAGCTTGGCAACAGGGGCCCGCACAGATACG. The rearrangement joins TRBV5-1 to TRBJ2-3; the match to TRBD1 covers 7 bases. The CDR3 end falls 3 residues outside the read, so it is completed with the germline J gene. The J segment lost 1 base and the V segment lost 0 bases, leaving 5 bases of the junction unmatched. Germline V gene lookup returns CDR1 SGHRS and CDR2 YFSETQ. The CDR3 contains 16 residues.

The sequenced part of the CDR3 DNA is TGTGCCATCAGTAAAACCTTCGCCTGGACAGCTGGGGCCAACGTC. Translation gives CAISKTFAWTAGANV. The whole CDR3 protein is CAISKTFAWTAGANVLTF. This chain connects TRBV10-3 to TRBJ2-6, with D tentatively TRBD1 (6 bases). The sequenced fragment ends 3 residues before the CDR3 boundary, so the rest is inferred from the germline J gene. Trimming cost V 5 bases and J 2 bases, with 19 bases left between them. Germline loops: CDR1 ENHRY, CDR2 SYGVKD. The CDR3 covers 18 residues.

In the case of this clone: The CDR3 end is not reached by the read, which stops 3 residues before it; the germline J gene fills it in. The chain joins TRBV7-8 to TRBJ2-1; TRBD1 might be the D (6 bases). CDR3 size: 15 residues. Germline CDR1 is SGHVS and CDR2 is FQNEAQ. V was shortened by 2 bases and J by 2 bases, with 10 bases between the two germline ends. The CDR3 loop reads CASSLQGITYNEQFF. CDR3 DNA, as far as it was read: TGTGCCAGCAGCTTACAGGGGATCACCTACAATGAG. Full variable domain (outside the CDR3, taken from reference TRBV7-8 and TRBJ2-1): GAGVSQSPRYKVAKRGQDVALRCDPISGHVSLFWYQQALGQGPEFLTYFQNEAQLDKSGLPSDRFFAERPEGSVSTLKIQRTQQEDSAVYLCASSLQGITYNEQFFGPGTRLTVL.

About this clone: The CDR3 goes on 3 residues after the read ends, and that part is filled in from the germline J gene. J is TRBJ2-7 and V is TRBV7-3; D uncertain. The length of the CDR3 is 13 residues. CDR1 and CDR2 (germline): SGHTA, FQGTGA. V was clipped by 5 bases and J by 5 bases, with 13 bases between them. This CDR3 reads CASSQEIQDEQYF. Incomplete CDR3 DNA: TGTGCCAGCAGCCAAGAGATCCAGGACGAG.

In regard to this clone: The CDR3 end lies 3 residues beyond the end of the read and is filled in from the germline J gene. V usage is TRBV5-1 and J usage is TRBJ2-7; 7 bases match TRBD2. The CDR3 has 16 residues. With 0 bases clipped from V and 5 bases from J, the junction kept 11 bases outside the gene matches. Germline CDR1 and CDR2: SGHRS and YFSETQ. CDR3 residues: CASSLDLAAVVDEQYF. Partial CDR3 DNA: TGCGCCAGCAGCTTGGATCTAGCGGCCGTGGTGGACGAG. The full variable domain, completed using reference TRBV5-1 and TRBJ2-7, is KAGVTQTPRYLIKTRGQQVTLSCSPISGHRSVSWYQQTPGQGLQFLFEYFSETQRNKGNFPGRFSGRQFSNSRSEMNVSTLELGDSALYLCASSLDLAAVVDEQYFGPGTRLTVT.

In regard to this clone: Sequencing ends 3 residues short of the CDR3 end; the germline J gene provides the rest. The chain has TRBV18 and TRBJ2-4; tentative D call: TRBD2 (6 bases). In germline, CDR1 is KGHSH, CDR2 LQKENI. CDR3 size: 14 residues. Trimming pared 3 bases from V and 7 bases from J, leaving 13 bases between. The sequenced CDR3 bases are TGTGCCAGCTCACCCGAGACTAGTCTCAACATT. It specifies CASSPETSLNI. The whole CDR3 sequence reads CASSPETSLNIQYF.

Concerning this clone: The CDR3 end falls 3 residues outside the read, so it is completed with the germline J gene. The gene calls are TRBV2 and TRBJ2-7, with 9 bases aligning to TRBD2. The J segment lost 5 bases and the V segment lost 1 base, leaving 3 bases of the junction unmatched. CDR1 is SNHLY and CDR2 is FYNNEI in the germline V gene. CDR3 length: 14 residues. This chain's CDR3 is CASSEDGLAHEQYF. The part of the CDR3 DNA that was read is TGTGCCAGCAGTGAAGACGGACTAGCGCACGAG.

Partial CDR3 DNA: TGTGCCAGTAGTAACGGACAGGCTAGGGAGACC. Protein product: CASSNGQARET. The whole CDR3 reads CASSNGQARETQYF. The chain joins TRBV19 to TRBJ2-5, with 7 positions matching TRBD1. Coverage ceases 3 residues before the CDR3 finishes, and the germline J gene fills in the end. The CDR3 runs 14 residues. Germline V gene lookup returns CDR1 LNHDA and CDR2 SQIVND (reference sequence). V gave up 4 bases and J gave up 5 bases; unmatched junction bases: 7. Together with reference TRBV19 and TRBJ2-5, the CDR3 gives the full variable domain: DGGITQSPKYLFRKEGQNVTLSCEQNLNHDAMYWYRQDPGQGLRLIYYSQIVNDFQKGDIAEGYSVSREKKESFPLTVTSAQKNPTAFYLCASSNGQARETQYFGPGTRLLVL.